These T cell receptor beta chains were read from a single sample in a study of regulatory T cells in long-lasting Graves disease. TCRdb re-analysed the multiplex PCR reads in MiXCR, keeping a single row per CDR3 protein. The sample lists 700,000 or so distinct CDR3 sequences, 25% to 35% occurring once. The source material was peripheral blood mononuclear cells (PBMCs), sampled when the disease was refractory, from a patient treated with antithyroid drugs. The source is a female donor with Graves disease. Both conserved end residues are trimmed from each CDR3.

cdr3_aa: SVRDRRFYGYT
v_call: TRBV20-1

cdr3_aa: ASSLEVPGELF
v_call: TRBV5-1

cdr3_aa: ASSFMGNTEAF
v_call: TRBV12-3/TRBV12-4

cdr3_aa: ASSFDWAGGPRETQY
v_call: TRBV12-3/TRBV12-4

cdr3_aa: SVDGTDSYEQY
v_call: TRBV20-1

cdr3_aa: AWRTGLEAF
v_call: TRBV30

cdr3_aa: ASSGDGISEQF
v_call: TRBV9

cdr3_aa: ASSLQVGQLAKNIQY
v_call: TRBV5-1

cdr3_aa: ASNQAGANYGYT
v_call: TRBV11-2

cdr3_aa: ATSDPREAGGYDEQF
v_call: TRBV24-1

cdr3_aa: ASSDLSTDINEKLF
v_call: TRBV6-1